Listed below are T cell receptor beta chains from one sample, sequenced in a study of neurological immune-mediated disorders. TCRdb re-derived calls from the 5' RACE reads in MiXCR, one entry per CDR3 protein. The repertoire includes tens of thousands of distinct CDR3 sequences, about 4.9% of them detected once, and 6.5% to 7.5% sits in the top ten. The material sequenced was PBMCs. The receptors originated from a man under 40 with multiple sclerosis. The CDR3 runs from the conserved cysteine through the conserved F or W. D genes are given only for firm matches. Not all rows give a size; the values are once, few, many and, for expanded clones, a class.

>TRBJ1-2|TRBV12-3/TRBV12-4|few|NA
CASSWGLEYGYTF
TGTGCCAGCAGTTGGGGACTTGAGTATGGCTACACCTTC
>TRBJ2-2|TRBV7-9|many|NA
CASSYWEPNTGELFF
TGTGCCAGCAGCTACTGGGAGCCGAACACCGGGGAGCTGTTTTTT
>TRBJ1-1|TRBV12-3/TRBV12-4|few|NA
CASSLLNRAYAFF
TGTGCCAGCAGTTTACTTAACAGGGCGTATGCTTTCTTT
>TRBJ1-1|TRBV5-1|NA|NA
CASSSRAGHTEAFF
TGCGCCAGCAGCTCCCGAGCAGGGCACACTGAAGCTTTCTTT
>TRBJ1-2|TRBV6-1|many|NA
CASSDGLIYGYTF
TGTGCCAGCAGTGACGGACTGATCTATGGCTACACCTTC
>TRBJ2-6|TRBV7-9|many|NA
CASSFGGSTGANVLTF
TGTGCCAGCAGCTTTGGGGGAAGTACTGGGGCCAACGTCCTGACTTTC
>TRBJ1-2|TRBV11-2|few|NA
CASSLEGVPYGYTF
TGTGCCAGCAGCTTAGAAGGGGTGCCCTATGGCTACACCTTC
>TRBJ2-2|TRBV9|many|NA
CASSVAAGGAGTGELFF
TGTGCCAGCAGCGTAGCCGCCGGAGGGGCGGGGACCGGGGAGCTGTTTTTT
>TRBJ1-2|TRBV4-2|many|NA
CASSQSSEDPDFYGYTF
TGTGCCAGCAGCCAATCCTCGGAGGACCCGGACTTTTATGGCTACACCTTC
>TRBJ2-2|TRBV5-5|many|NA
CASSSLSTGELFF
TGTGCCAGCAGCTCCCTGTCGACCGGGGAGCTGTTTTTT
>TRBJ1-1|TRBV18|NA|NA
CASSPPGQMNTEAFF
TGTGCCAGCTCACCACCCGGACAGATGAACACTGAAGCTTTCTTT
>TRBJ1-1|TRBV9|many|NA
CASSVDREVNTEAFF
TGTGCCAGCAGCGTAGACAGGGAGGTGAACACTGAAGCTTTCTTT
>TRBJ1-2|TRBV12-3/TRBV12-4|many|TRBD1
CASSGLETGLSGYTF
TGTGCCAGCAGTGGACTAGAGACAGGGTTGTCTGGCTACACCTTC
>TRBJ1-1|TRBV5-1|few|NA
CASSSTLGGSTEAFF
TGCGCCAGCAGTTCTACTCTCGGGGGGAGCACTGAAGCTTTCTTT
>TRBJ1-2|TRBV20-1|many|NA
CSAPPLGGYGYTF
TGCAGTGCTCCCCCTCTGGGAGGCTATGGCTACACCTTC
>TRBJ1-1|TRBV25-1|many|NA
CASSEYIGSPGTEAFF
TGTGCCAGCAGTGAATATATAGGGAGCCCCGGCACTGAAGCTTTCTTT
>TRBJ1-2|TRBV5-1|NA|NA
CASSLVQGHDGYTF
TGCGCCAGCAGCTTGGTGCAGGGACATGATGGCTACACCTTC
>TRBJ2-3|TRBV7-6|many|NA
CASSLALLDRPGPAATQYF
TGTGCCAGCAGCTTAGCGCTCCTGGACAGACCGGGCCCCGCAGCTACGCAGTATTTT
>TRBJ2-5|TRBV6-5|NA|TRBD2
CASTHTRTSGGETQYF
TGTGCCAGCACCCATACGAGGACTAGCGGGGGCGAGACCCAGTACTTC
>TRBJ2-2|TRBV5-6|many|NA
CASSRLSQAGTGELFF
TGTGCCAGCAGCCGACTAAGCCAAGCGGGCACCGGGGAGCTGTTTTTT
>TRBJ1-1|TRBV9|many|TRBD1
CASSWGQVRTEAFF
TGTGCCAGCAGTTGGGGACAGGTCAGGACTGAAGCTTTCTTT
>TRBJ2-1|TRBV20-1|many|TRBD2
CSARGERGYNEQFF
TGCAGTGCTAGAGGCGAGCGGGGGTACAATGAGCAGTTCTTC
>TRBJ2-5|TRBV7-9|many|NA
CASSPDSLRTQYF
TGTGCCAGCAGCCCCGACAGTCTGAGGACCCAGTACTTC
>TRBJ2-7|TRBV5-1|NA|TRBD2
CASSLSLRLAGLGGTYEQYF
TGCGCCAGCAGCTTGAGCCTTCGCCTAGCGGGCCTCGGAGGGACCTACGAGCAGTACTTC
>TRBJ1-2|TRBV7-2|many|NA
CASSSLAGYGYTF
TGTGCCAGCAGCTCCCTGGCGGGGTATGGCTACACCTTC
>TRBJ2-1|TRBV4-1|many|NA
CASSQPTGGRLQDEQFF
TGCGCCAGCAGCCAACCAACGGGGGGCCGACTTCAGGATGAGCAGTTCTTC
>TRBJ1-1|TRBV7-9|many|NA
CASSLEENMNTEAFF
TGTGCCAGCAGCTTAGAGGAGAACATGAACACTGAAGCTTTCTTT
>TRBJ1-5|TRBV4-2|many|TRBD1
CASSQEGTGGNQPQHF
TGTGCCAGCAGCCAAGAGGGGACAGGTGGAAATCAGCCCCAGCATTTT
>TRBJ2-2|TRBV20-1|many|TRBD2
CSARGGGNTGELFF
TGCAGTGCTAGAGGCGGGGGGAACACCGGGGAGCTGTTTTTT
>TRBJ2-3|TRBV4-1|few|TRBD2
CASSGSGGTDTQYF
TGCGCCAGCAGCGGTAGCGGGGGCACAGATACGCAGTATTTT
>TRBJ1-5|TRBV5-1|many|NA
CASSLGQTDQPQHF
TGCGCCAGCAGCTTGGGGCAGACGGATCAGCCCCAGCATTTT
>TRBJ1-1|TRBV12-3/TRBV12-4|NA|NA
CASSLNPIRGAFF
TGTGCCAGCAGTTTAAACCCTATTAGGGGAGCTTTCTTT
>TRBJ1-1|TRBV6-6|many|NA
CASRSSGNTEAFF
TGTGCCAGCCGATCCTCAGGGAACACTGAAGCTTTCTTT
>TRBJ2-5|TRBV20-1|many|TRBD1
CSALSGTGQETQYF
TGCAGTGCCCTGTCGGGGACAGGGCAAGAGACCCAGTACTTC
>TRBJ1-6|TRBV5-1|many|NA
CASSLGNSPLHF
TGCGCCAGCAGCTTGGGAAATTCACCCCTCCACTTT
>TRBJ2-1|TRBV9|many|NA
CASSVRLYNEQFF
TGTGCCAGCAGCGTCCGACTCTACAATGAGCAGTTCTTC
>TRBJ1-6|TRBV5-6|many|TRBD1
CASSVGTGYNSPLHF
TGTGCCAGCAGCGTGGGGACAGGCTATAATTCACCCCTCCACTTT
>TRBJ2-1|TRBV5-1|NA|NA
CASSLDGAGGEQFF
TGCGCCAGCAGCTTGGACGGGGCAGGTGGGGAGCAGTTCTTC
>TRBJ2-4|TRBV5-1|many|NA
CASSLVGVEAKNIQYF
TGCGCCAGCAGCTTGGTTGGGGTGGAGGCAAAAAACATTCAGTACTTC
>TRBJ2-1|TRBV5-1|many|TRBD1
CASSWGQGSYNEQFF
TGCGCCAGCAGCTGGGGACAGGGATCCTACAATGAGCAGTTCTTC
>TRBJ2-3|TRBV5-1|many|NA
CASSLAVASGTDTQYF
TGCGCCAGCAGCTTGGCCGTCGCTAGCGGCACAGATACGCAGTATTTT
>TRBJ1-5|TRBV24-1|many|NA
CATTPRVRCNQPQHF
TGTGCCACCACTCCCAGGGTGAGGTGCAATCAGCCCCAGCATTTT
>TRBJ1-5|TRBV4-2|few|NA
CASSQAGVNSNQPQNF
TGTGCCAGCAGCCAAGCGGGGGTGAACAGCAATCAGCCCCAGAATTTT
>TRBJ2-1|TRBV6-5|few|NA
CASSYSNYINEQFF
TGTGCCAGCAGTTACTCGAACTATATCAATGAGCAGTTCTTC
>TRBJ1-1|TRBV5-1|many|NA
CASSVTGSEAFF
TGCGCCAGCAGCGTTACAGGGTCTGAAGCTTTCTTT
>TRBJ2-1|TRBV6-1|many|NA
CASSDTPRGVREQFF
TGTGCCAGCAGTGATACTCCGAGGGGGGTGCGGGAGCAGTTCTTC
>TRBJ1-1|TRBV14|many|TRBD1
CASSPIGQGPRNTEAFF
TGTGCCAGCAGCCCGATCGGACAGGGGCCTAGGAACACTGAAGCTTTCTTT
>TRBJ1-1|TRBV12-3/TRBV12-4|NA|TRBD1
CASSNRDRPNTEAFF
TGTGCCAGCAGTAACCGGGACAGACCAAACACTGAAGCTTTCTTT
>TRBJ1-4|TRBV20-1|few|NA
CSASPPTNEKLFF
TGCAGTGCTAGCCCCCCAACTAATGAAAAACTGTTTTTT
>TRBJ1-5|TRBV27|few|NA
CASSSGPFNQPQHF
TGTGCCAGCAGTTCGGGACCGTTCAATCAGCCCCAGCATTTT
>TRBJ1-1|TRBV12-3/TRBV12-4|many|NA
CASSLRGNTEAFF
TGTGCCAGCAGTTTACGGGGGAACACTGAAGCTTTCTTT